The 29 T cell receptor beta chains below all came from one sample that was sequenced in a study of shared clonotypes between healthy human individuals. Produced via immunoSEQ multiplex PCR; TCRdb's table is partial and in-frame only. This table holds about a million clones, around 77% found once. Input material: memory CD4+ T cells from PBMCs. Subset reported: CD45RA-negative fraction. The receptor source for this set is a young man in good health. Some clones in this sample may be carry-over from other donors' samples.

The chain combines TRBV11-2 with TRBJ2-7, with 9 nucleotides matching TRBD1. Trimming at V came to 0 bases and at J to 3 bases, leaving 3 bases not matched to a gene. The germline gives CDR1 SGHAT, CDR2 FQNNGV. The CDR3 loop spans 15 amino acids. DNA of the CDR3: TGTGCCAGCAGCTTAGAAGGGACAGGGCTCTACGAGCAGTACTTC. Its protein product is CASSLEGTGLYEQYF.

The V call is TRBV27, the J call TRBJ2-7; D is possibly TRBD2 (5 bases). The J call may be wrong; the DNA end is better matched by TRBJ2-5. Germline V gene lookup returns CDR1 MNHEY and CDR2 SMNVEV (reference sequence). The CDR3 sequence is 13 residues long. In DNA form, the CDR3 reads TGTGCCAGCAGTTTATCGGAGGAAGAGACCCAGTACTTC. Protein product: CASSLSEEETQYF.

The V and J genes are TRBV6-6 and TRBJ1-2; TRBD1 might be the D (6 bases). Germline CDR1 reads MNHNY; CDR2 reads SVGAGI (reference sequence). Trimming stripped 6 bases from V and 6 bases from J, with 11 bases between. The CDR3 runs to 12 residues. CDR3 residues: CASRTYRDGYTF. The CDR3 region has the DNA TGTGCCAGCAGAACTTACAGGGATGGCTACACCTTC.

This rearrangement joins TRBV28 to TRBJ2-1; D remains unclear. Trimming stripped 5 bases from V and 9 bases from J, with 14 bases between. Germline CDR1 and CDR2: MDHEN and SYDVKM. The CDR3 runs to 13 residues. DNA for the CDR3: TGTGCCAGCAGTCCATTTGCCGTCCCTGAGCAGTTCTTC. Encoded protein: CASSPFAVPEQFF.

The rearrangement links TRBV5-5 to TRBJ2-2, with 11 bases lining up with TRBD2. CDR3 length equals 16 residues. CDR1 and CDR2 (germline): SGHKS, YYEKEE (reference sequence). Trimming at V came to 4 bases and at J to 0 bases, leaving 2 bases not matched to a gene. Here the CDR3 reads CASSKLAGANTGELFF. In nucleotides, the CDR3 is TGTGCCAGCAGCAAACTAGCGGGAGCGAACACCGGGGAGCTGTTTTTT. The whole variable domain, filled in from reference TRBV5-5 and TRBJ2-2, reads DAGVTQSPTHLIKTRGQQVTLRCSPISGHKSVSWYQQVLGQGPQFIFQYYEKEERGRGNFPDRFSARQFPNYSSELNVNALLLGDSALYLCASSKLAGANTGELFFGEGSRLTVL.

The rearrangement uses TRBV5-4 and TRBJ1-2; 9 positions agree with TRBD1. This CDR3 is 17 amino acids long. The J segment lost 7 bases and the V segment lost 4 bases, leaving 17 bases of the junction unmatched. The germline V gene has CDR1 SGHNT and CDR2 YYREEE (reference sequence). The CDR3 region has the DNA TGTGCCAGCAGCGTGAAGCGACAGGGGGACTTTTCGGGTGGCTACACCTTC. Its translation is CASSVKRQGDFSGGYTF.

V and J are TRBV30 and TRBJ1-3; maybe TRBD1 (5 bases). V lost 0 bases, J lost 1 base, and 10 bases lay in between. Per the germline V gene, CDR1 is GTSNPN and CDR2 is SVGIG (reference sequence). The CDR3 loop spans 15 amino acids. This CDR3 is CAWSVRGASGNTIYF. The CDR3 coding sequence is TGTGCCTGGAGTGTTCGAGGGGCTTCTGGAAACACCATATATTTT.

This chain uses TRBV7-2 with TRBJ2-7; 12 positions match TRBD2. V lost 2 bases to trimming and J lost 4 bases; unmatched junction nucleotides: 3. Germline V CDR1 and CDR2: SGHTA, FQGNSA. This CDR3 region has 15 residues. The DNA of the CDR3 is TGTGCCAGCAGCTTATCGACTAGCGGGAGATACGAGCAGTACTTC. Protein: CASSLSTSGRYEQYF.

The chain combines TRBV28 with TRBJ2-7, with D uncertain. CDR1 and CDR2 from the germline V gene are MDHEN and SYDVKM. Trimming removed 5 bases from V and 5 bases from J, with 19 bases in between. This CDR3 has 15 amino acids. CDR3 protein: CASSGQTGYSHEQYF. CDR3 nucleotides: TGTGCCAGCAGTGGCCAGACCGGGTACTCACACGAGCAGTACTTC.

The chain employs TRBV30 and TRBJ2-5; 13 bases agree with TRBD2. Germline lookup yields CDR1 GTSNPN and CDR2 SVGIG (reference sequence). The CDR3 contains 14 residues. J was trimmed by 5 bases and V by 5 bases; bases with no gene match: 5. CDR3 sequence: CAWEGLAGKETQYF. The CDR3 nucleotides read TGTGCCTGGGAGGGACTAGCGGGAAAGGAGACCCAGTACTTC.

The sample holds a few counts of this clone. This chain links TRBV18 with TRBJ1-1; D is perhaps TRBD1 (6 bases). This CDR3 region has 14 residues. V lost 5 bases and J lost 2, with 12 bases in between. Germline V gene sequence: CDR1 KGHSH, CDR2 LQKENI. The CDR3 sequence is CASSLGGPNTEAFF. The CDR3 region has the DNA TGTGCCAGCTCATTGGGGGGCCCTAACACTGAAGCTTTCTTT. The whole variable domain, remainder taken from reference TRBV18 and TRBJ1-1, is NAGVMQNPRHLVRRRGQEARLRCSPMKGHSHVYWYRQLPEEGLKFMVYLQKENIIDESGMPKERFSAEFPKEGPSILRIQQVVRGDSAAYFCASSLGGPNTEAFFGQGTRLTVV.

The chain carries TRBV7-6 and TRBJ1-5, with D maybe TRBD1 (5 bases). The CDR3 contains 13 residues. The germline V gene has CDR1 SGHVS and CDR2 FNYEAQ. V gave up 1 base and J gave up 6 bases, with 7 bases separating them. DNA for the CDR3: TGTGCCAGCAGCTTAGAGAGGGGTCAGCCCCAGCATTTT. This codes for CASSLERGQPQHF.

This rearrangement joins TRBV5-5 to TRBJ2-2, with TRBD1 as a possible D gene (6 bases). Germline V gene sequence: CDR1 SGHKS, CDR2 YYEKEE (reference sequence). V lost 2 bases and J 0 bases, leaving 17 bases between the germline ends. CDR3 size: 18 residues. DNA of the CDR3: TGTGCCAGCAGCTTTAGGACCCCGGGACAAGCGAACACCGGGGAGCTGTTTTTT. This encodes CASSFRTPGQANTGELFF. Supplemented by reference TRBV5-5 and TRBJ2-2, the full variable domain reads DAGVTQSPTHLIKTRGQQVTLRCSPISGHKSVSWYQQVLGQGPQFIFQYYEKEERGRGNFPDRFSARQFPNYSSELNVNALLLGDSALYLCASSFRTPGQANTGELFFGEGSRLTVL.

As regards this clone: A read error is likely here: a far larger clone is one base away. The chain is built from TRBV11-1 and TRBJ2-7; 13 bases map to TRBD2. The germline gives CDR1 SGHAT, CDR2 FQDESV (reference sequence). V lost 4 bases, J lost 13 bases, and 13 bases stayed unmatched. This CDR3 contains 15 residues. The CDR3 sequence: CASSSTRTSGSGRYF. CDR3 nucleotides: TGTGCCAGCAGCTCAACCCGGACTAGCGGGAGCGGGAGATACTTC.

The sample holds one count of this clone. This sequence joins TRBV19 and TRBJ2-3; 12 nucleotides line up with TRBD2. Germline CDR1 LNHDA, CDR2 SQIVND (reference sequence). V lost 5 bases, J lost 6 bases, and 6 bases stayed unmatched. The CDR3 sequence is 15 residues long. CDR3: CASSPGLAGRDTQYF. CDR3 DNA: TGTGCCAGTAGTCCCGGACTAGCGGGGAGGGATACGCAGTATTTT. Drawing the rest from reference TRBV19 and TRBJ2-3, the complete variable domain is DGGITQSPKYLFRKEGQNVTLSCEQNLNHDAMYWYRQDPGQGLRLIYYSQIVNDFQKGDIAEGYSVSREKKESFPLTVTSAQKNPTAFYLCASSPGLAGRDTQYFGPGTRLTVL.

CDR3 amino acids: CASSQVFREGSGANVLTF. In DNA, the CDR3 is TGCGCCAGCAGCCAAGTATTTAGGGAGGGCTCTGGGGCCAACGTCCTGACTTTC. This rearrangement joins TRBV4-1 to TRBJ2-6; 7 bases fit TRBD2. J lost 0 bases, V lost 1 base, and 6 bases had no gene match. CDR1 and CDR2 (germline): MGHRA, YSYEKL. This CDR3 spans 18 amino acids.

V is TRBV15 and J is TRBJ2-5; the D is unclear. The CDR3 contains 16 residues. Germline loops: CDR1 LNHNV, CDR2 YYDKDF (reference sequence). Trimming left V 3 bases short and J 0 bases short, with 14 bases between. CDR3 sequence (DNA): TGTGCCACCAGCAGTGAACGCACAGAGTACCAAGAGACCCAGTACTTC. It yields the protein CATSSERTEYQETQYF.

The V call is TRBV2, the J call TRBJ1-2, with 7 bases that match TRBD1. The V gene's germline CDR1 is SNHLY and CDR2 FYNNEI. J lost 1 base, V lost 3 bases, and 14 bases had no gene match. The CDR3 runs 18 residues. The CDR3 DNA sequence: TGTGCCAGCAGTGATGGTGGGACAGTCCCAAGCTTTAACTATGGCTACACCTTC. Residues: CASSDGGTVPSFNYGYTF.

The table lists this clone with a count of one. This chain joins TRBV30 and TRBJ2-2; either TRBD1 or TRBD2 may supply D (6 bases each). V was pared by 3 bases and J by 5 bases, with 13 bases between. Germline lookup yields CDR1 GTSNPN and CDR2 SVGIG (reference sequence). The CDR3 has 14 amino acids. CDR3: CAWRFGGATGELFF. Written as DNA, the CDR3 is TGTGCCTGGAGATTCGGGGGCGCAACCGGGGAGCTGTTTTTT.

The chain uses TRBV10-3 and TRBJ2-3; possibly TRBD1 or TRBD2 for D (5 bases each). Looked up from germline, CDR1 is ENHRY and CDR2 is SYGVKD. Trimming removed 6 bases at V and 0 bases at J, with 16 bases between. The CDR3 extends over 16 amino acids. The CDR3 loop reads CAIRHTGTESTDTQYF. The CDR3 DNA is TGTGCCATCAGACATACCGGGACCGAGAGCACAGATACGCAGTATTTT.

This clone was recorded only once. The chain employs TRBV6-5 and TRBJ2-6; no reliable D call. The germline V gene encodes CDR1 MNHEY and CDR2 SVGAGI. There are 14 residues in the CDR3. V lost 3 bases and J lost 5, with 8 bases in between. The CDR3 sequence: CASSYNRRANVLTF. The CDR3 nucleotides are TGTGCCAGCAGTTATAATCGTAGGGCCAACGTCCTGACTTTC.

The chain links TRBV5-1 to TRBJ1-2; possible D gene TRBD1, 6 bases. CDR3 length: 15 amino acids. V lost 1 base to trimming and J lost 4 bases, with 14 bases between them. The germline V gene encodes CDR1 SGHRS and CDR2 YFSETQ. The CDR3 DNA reads as TGCGCCAGCAGCTTGCAACAGGGAATCATCTATGGCTACACCTTC. Translation gives CASSLQQGIIYGYTF.

This CDR3 reads CASSLNGLSFF. CDR3 DNA sequence: TGTGCCAGCAGTTTAAACGGGCTGTCTTTCTTT. This chain connects TRBV28 to TRBJ1-1; D gene unclear. Per germline, CDR1 MDHEN and CDR2 SYDVKM. The CDR3 consists of 11 residues. V was pared by 2 bases and J by 12 bases, with 10 bases between.

V is TRBV5-4 and J is TRBJ2-7; TRBD1 is a possible D gene (6 bases). The V gene lost 0 bases and the J gene lost 3 bases, with 10 bases spanning the gap. Germline V gene lookup returns CDR1 SGHNT and CDR2 YYREEE (reference sequence). There are 14 residues in the CDR3. Here the CDR3 DNA reads TGTGCCAGCAGCTTGGGACAGGAGATCTACGAGCAGTACTTC. As protein: CASSLGQEIYEQYF. The entire variable domain, with the rest obtained from reference TRBV5-4 and TRBJ2-7, is as follows: ETGVTQSPTHLIKTRGQQVTLRCSSQSGHNTVSWYQQALGQGPQFIFQYYREEENGRGNFPPRFSGLQFPNYSSELNVNALELDDSALYLCASSLGQEIYEQYFGPGTRLTVT.

The gene calls are TRBV7-9 and TRBJ2-5; D gene uncertain. This CDR3 is 13 amino acids long. Germline assignment: CDR1 SEHNR and CDR2 FQNEAQ (reference sequence). V was trimmed by 7 bases and J by 6 bases, leaving 15 bases between them. CDR3 residues: CASKGPPAKTQYF. The CDR3 DNA reads TGTGCCAGCAAAGGCCCGCCCGCAAAGACCCAGTACTTC.

V is TRBV19 and J is TRBJ2-5; D unclear. Germline V gives CDR1 LNHDA, CDR2 SQIVND (reference sequence). The V and J ends lost 1 base and 2 bases respectively, with 5 bases between them. The CDR3 has 13 residues. Here the CDR3 DNA reads TGTGCCAGTAGTATAGGCCAGCAAGAGACCCAGTACTTC. Protein sequence: CASSIGQQETQYF.

The chain joins TRBV27 to TRBJ2-1; D may be TRBD1 (6 bases). The CDR3 has 14 amino acids. The V end lost 11 bases, the J end lost 5 bases, and 19 bases lay between the germline ends. Germline V gene data show CDR1 as MNHEY and CDR2 as SMNVEV (reference sequence). CDR3 nucleotides: TGTGCCGGCCCCAGGGACACCACACACAATGAGCAGTTCTTC. This codes for CAGPRDTTHNEQFF.

The chain uses TRBV4-2 and TRBJ2-7; D possibly corresponds to TRBD2 (6 bases). Per the germline V gene, CDR1 is LGHNA and CDR2 is YNFKEQ. With 0 bases removed from V and 0 bases from J, the gap between germline ends came to 18 bases. This CDR3 region has 18 residues. The CDR3 spells CASSQDLPGGRSSYEQYF. The CDR3 DNA sequence: TGTGCCAGCAGCCAAGATCTTCCAGGAGGGAGGAGCTCCTACGAGCAGTACTTC.

As for this clone: Since a much larger clone is just one base distant, this may be a read error. The gene calls are TRBV7-3 and TRBJ1-3; D gene ambiguous. The CDR3 sequence is 14 residues long. From germline, CDR1 is SGHTA and CDR2 FQGTGA. The V gene lost 0 bases and the J gene lost 0 bases, with 3 bases spanning the gap. In DNA, the CDR3 is TGTGCCAGCAGCTTAACGAACTCTGGAAACACCATATATTTT. Amino acids: CASSLTNSGNTIYF.